Listed below are T cell receptor beta chains from one sample, sequenced in a study of beta chain features in type 1 diabetes. Assay used: immunoSEQ multiplex PCR; TCRdb lists only in-frame clones, some missing. The top ten hold 0.55% to 0.75% of the sample, which has roughly 400,000 clones, around 10% seen once. Sample: central memory CD4+ T cells from blood. Source of these receptors: a man aged 25-40 years with type 1 diabetes. CDR3s include the opening cysteine and the closing phenylalanine or tryptophan. Fields, in order: D gene, clone size, J gene, V gene, CDR3 DNA, CDR3 protein. A D gene is named only where the DNA matches it firmly. Not every row has a clone size; where given, it reads once, few, many or a size class.

d_gene: TRBD1; abundance: -; j_gene: TRBJ1-6; v_gene: TRBV7-2; CDR3nt: TGTGCCAGCAGCCCACAGACAGGGTTGAGGCAGGCACCCCTCCACTTT; CDR3aa: CASSPQTGLRQAPLHF
d_gene: -; abundance: many; j_gene: TRBJ2-4; v_gene: TRBV7-2; CDR3nt: TGTGCCAGCAGCTTAGCAGCCAAAAACATTCAGTACTTC; CDR3aa: CASSLAAKNIQYF
d_gene: -; abundance: few; j_gene: TRBJ2-5; v_gene: TRBV6-5; CDR3nt: TGTGCCAGCAGTTACTACAGGGCCGAGACCCAGTACTTC; CDR3aa: CASSYYRAETQYF
d_gene: -; abundance: few; j_gene: TRBJ2-2; v_gene: TRBV4-1; CDR3nt: TGCGCCAGCAGCCAACTCAACACCGGGGAGCTGTTTTTT; CDR3aa: CASSQLNTGELFF
d_gene: -; abundance: -; j_gene: TRBJ1-4; v_gene: TRBV29-1; CDR3nt: TGCAGCGTTGGGGTATCGACTAATGAAAAACTGTTTTTT; CDR3aa: CSVGVSTNEKLFF
d_gene: TRBD2; abundance: -; j_gene: TRBJ2-5; v_gene: TRBV7-8; CDR3nt: TGTGCCAGCAGCTCGCGTACTAGCGGGAGAGGAAAGACCCAGTACTTC; CDR3aa: CASSSRTSGRGKTQYF
d_gene: TRBD1; abundance: -; j_gene: TRBJ2-3; v_gene: TRBV27; CDR3nt: TGTGCCAGCAACCGGGACAGGGACACAGATACGCAGTATTTT; CDR3aa: CASNRDRDTDTQYF
d_gene: TRBD1; abundance: many; j_gene: TRBJ2-4; v_gene: TRBV6-6; CDR3nt: TGTGCCAGCAGCTTGACAGGGGGCGCGGAGAACATTCAGTACTTC; CDR3aa: CASSLTGGAENIQYF
d_gene: -; abundance: -; j_gene: TRBJ1-5; v_gene: TRBV20-1; CDR3nt: TGCAGTGCTAGCGAAAATCAGCCCCAGCATTTT; CDR3aa: CSASENQPQHF
d_gene: -; abundance: -; j_gene: TRBJ2-2; v_gene: TRBV28; CDR3nt: TGTGCCAGCAGTTTATTAGCCGCGAACACCGGGGAGCTGTTTTTT; CDR3aa: CASSLLAANTGELFF
d_gene: TRBD1; abundance: -; j_gene: TRBJ2-5; v_gene: TRBV4-2; CDR3nt: TGTGCCAGCAGCCAAGGGACAGGGCCTGAGGAGACCCAGTACTTC; CDR3aa: CASSQGTGPEETQYF
d_gene: -; abundance: -; j_gene: TRBJ2-1; v_gene: TRBV6-5; CDR3nt: TGTGCCAGCAGAGTACAGGCAACCTACAATGAGCAGTTCTTC; CDR3aa: CASRVQATYNEQFF
d_gene: -; abundance: -; j_gene: TRBJ1-1; v_gene: TRBV6-5; CDR3nt: TGTGCCAGCAGTTACCGTACACAGAACACTGAAGCTTTCTTT; CDR3aa: CASSYRTQNTEAFF
d_gene: -; abundance: few; j_gene: TRBJ1-1; v_gene: TRBV27; CDR3nt: TGTGCCAGCAGTTTCTCTCCTCGCACTGAAGCTTTCTTT; CDR3aa: CASSFSPRTEAFF
d_gene: TRBD1; abundance: -; j_gene: TRBJ1-1; v_gene: TRBV2; CDR3nt: TGTGCCACGACAAGACAGGGGAACACTGAAGCTTTCTTT; CDR3aa: CATTRQGNTEAFF
d_gene: TRBD2; abundance: many; j_gene: TRBJ2-1; v_gene: TRBV11-2; CDR3nt: TGTGCCAGCAGCTTACGGGGACTAGGGAATGAGCAGTTCTTC; CDR3aa: CASSLRGLGNEQFF
d_gene: -; abundance: -; j_gene: TRBJ1-1; v_gene: TRBV7-2; CDR3nt: TGTGCCAGCAGCTTGCAGGGAGGGGTCACTGAAGCTTTCTTT; CDR3aa: CASSLQGGVTEAFF
d_gene: TRBD2; abundance: few; j_gene: TRBJ2-3; v_gene: TRBV5-4; CDR3nt: TGTGCCAGCAGCTTGGAAACTAGCGGTCGAGATACGCAGTATTTT; CDR3aa: CASSLETSGRDTQYF
d_gene: -; abundance: few; j_gene: TRBJ1-5; v_gene: TRBV18; CDR3nt: TGTGCCAGCTCACCAGGGGTCAATCAGCCCCAGCATTTT; CDR3aa: CASSPGVNQPQHF
d_gene: TRBD1; abundance: -; j_gene: TRBJ2-5; v_gene: TRBV5-5; CDR3nt: TGTGCCAGCAGCCGCAGGGGGCTGGAGGAGACCCAGTACTTC; CDR3aa: CASSRRGLEETQYF
d_gene: -; abundance: few; j_gene: TRBJ1-1; v_gene: TRBV30; CDR3nt: TGTGCCTCGGAAGCCTTTGAGAACACTGAAGCTTTCTTT; CDR3aa: CASEAFENTEAFF
d_gene: -; abundance: many; j_gene: TRBJ1-2; v_gene: TRBV27; CDR3nt: TGTGCCAGCAGTTCCCACAGGGACCTGGGGGGCTACACCTTC; CDR3aa: CASSSHRDLGGYTF
d_gene: TRBD1; abundance: -; j_gene: TRBJ2-2; v_gene: TRBV6-5; CDR3nt: TGTGCCAGCAGTGGACAGGGTGGGGGCACCGGGGAGCTGTTTTTT; CDR3aa: CASSGQGGGTGELFF
d_gene: -; abundance: -; j_gene: TRBJ1-1; v_gene: TRBV2; CDR3nt: TGTGCCAGCACCGAAGGGTGGGTGGTAGACACTGAAGCTTTCTTT; CDR3aa: CASTEGWVVDTEAFF
d_gene: -; abundance: -; j_gene: TRBJ2-5; v_gene: TRBV19; CDR3nt: TGTGCCACCCCACGACTGGGTCAAGAGACCCAGTACTTC; CDR3aa: CATPRLGQETQYF
d_gene: -; abundance: many; j_gene: TRBJ1-4; v_gene: TRBV28; CDR3nt: TGTGCCAGCAGTTCCCCGGCGCGGGGCCGGGCTAATGAAAAACTGTTTTTT; CDR3aa: CASSSPARGRANEKLFF
d_gene: TRBD1; abundance: -; j_gene: TRBJ1-2; v_gene: TRBV28; CDR3nt: TGTGCCAGTATCCCGGGACAGGCATCGTCTGGCTACACCTTC; CDR3aa: CASIPGQASSGYTF